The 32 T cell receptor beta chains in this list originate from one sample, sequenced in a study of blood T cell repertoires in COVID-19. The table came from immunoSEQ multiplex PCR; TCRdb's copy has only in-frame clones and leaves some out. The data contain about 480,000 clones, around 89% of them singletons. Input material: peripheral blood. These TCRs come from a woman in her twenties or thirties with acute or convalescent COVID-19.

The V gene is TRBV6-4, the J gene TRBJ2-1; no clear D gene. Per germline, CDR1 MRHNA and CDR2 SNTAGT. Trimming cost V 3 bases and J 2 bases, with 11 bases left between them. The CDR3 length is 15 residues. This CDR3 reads CASSETYLPYNEQFF. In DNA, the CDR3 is TGTGCCAGCAGTGAGACTTACCTTCCCTACAATGAGCAGTTCTTC.

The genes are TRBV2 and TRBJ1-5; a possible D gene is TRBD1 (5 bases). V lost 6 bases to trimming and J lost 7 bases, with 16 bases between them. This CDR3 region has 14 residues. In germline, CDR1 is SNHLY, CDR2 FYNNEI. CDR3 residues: CASREGRVGQPQHF. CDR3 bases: TGTGCCAGCAGAGAGGGGAGGGTGGGGCAGCCCCAGCATTTT.

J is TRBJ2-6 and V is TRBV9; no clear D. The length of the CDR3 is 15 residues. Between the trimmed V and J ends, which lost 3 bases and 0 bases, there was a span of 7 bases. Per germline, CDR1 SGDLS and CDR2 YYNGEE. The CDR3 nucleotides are TGTGCCAGCAGCGCCCCAGTCTCTGGGGCCAACGTCCTGACTTTC. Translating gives CASSAPVSGANVLTF.

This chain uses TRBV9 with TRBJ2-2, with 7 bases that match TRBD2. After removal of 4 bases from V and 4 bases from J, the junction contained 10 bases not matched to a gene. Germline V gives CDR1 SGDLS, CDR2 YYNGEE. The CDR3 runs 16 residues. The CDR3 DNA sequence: TGTGCCAGCAGCCCCCGGACTAGTCAGAGCACCGGGGAGCTGTTTTTT. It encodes CASSPRTSQSTGELFF.

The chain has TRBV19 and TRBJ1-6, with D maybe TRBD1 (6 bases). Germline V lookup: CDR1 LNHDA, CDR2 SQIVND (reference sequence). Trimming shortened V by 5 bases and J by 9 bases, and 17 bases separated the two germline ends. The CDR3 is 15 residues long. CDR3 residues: CASSGIQGQPSPLHF. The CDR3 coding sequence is TGTGCCAGTAGTGGAATACAGGGTCAGCCTTCACCCCTCCACTTT.

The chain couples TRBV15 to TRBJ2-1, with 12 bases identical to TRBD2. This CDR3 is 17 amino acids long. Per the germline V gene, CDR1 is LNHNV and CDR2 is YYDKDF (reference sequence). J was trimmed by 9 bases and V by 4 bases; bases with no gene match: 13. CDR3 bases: TGTGCCACCAGCAATCCTAGCGGGGGGGGACCCTTCACTGAGCAGTTCTTC. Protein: CATSNPSGGGPFTEQFF.

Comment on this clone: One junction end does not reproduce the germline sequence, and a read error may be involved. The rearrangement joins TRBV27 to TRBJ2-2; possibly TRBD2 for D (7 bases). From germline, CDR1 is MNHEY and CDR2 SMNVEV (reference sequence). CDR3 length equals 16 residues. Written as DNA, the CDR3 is TGTGCCAGCAGTTTTACCCGGGGGGCGATTCACCGGGGAGCTGTTTTT. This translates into CASSFTRGAIHRGAVF.

The CDR3, as DNA: TGTGCCAGCAGTCCTTCCCCCTACAATGAGCAGTTCTTC. Amino acid sequence: CASSPSPYNEQFF. This chain uses TRBV6-6 with TRBJ2-1; no clear D gene. The ends were cut back, 5 bases at V and 2 bases at J, with 7 bases in the middle. This CDR3 has 13 amino acids. Germline V gives CDR1 MNHNY, CDR2 SVGAGI (reference sequence).

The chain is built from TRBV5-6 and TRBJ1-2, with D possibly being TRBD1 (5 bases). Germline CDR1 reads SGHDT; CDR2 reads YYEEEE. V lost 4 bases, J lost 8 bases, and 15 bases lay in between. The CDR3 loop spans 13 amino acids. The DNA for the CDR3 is TGTGCCAGCAGCCCGGGGACTTCTGGCGGCTACACCTTC. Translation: CASSPGTSGGYTF.

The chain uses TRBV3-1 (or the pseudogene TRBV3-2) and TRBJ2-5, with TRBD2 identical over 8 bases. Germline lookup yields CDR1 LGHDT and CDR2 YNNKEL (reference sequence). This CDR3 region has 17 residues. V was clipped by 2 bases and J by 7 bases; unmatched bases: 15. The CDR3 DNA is TGTGCCAGCAGCCAACTTCCCCTAGATAGCGGGGATTTGACCCAGTACTTC. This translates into CASSQLPLDSGDLTQYF.

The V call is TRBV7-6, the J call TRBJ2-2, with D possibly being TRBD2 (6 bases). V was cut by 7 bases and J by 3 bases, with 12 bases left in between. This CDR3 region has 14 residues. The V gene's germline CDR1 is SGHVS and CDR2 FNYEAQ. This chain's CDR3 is CASTDRGYTGELFF. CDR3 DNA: TGTGCCAGCACCGACCGGGGGTACACCGGGGAGCTGTTTTTT.

The CDR3 loop reads CASSLTRDSPAHF. CDR3 nucleotide sequence: TGTGCCAGCAGTTTAACGCGGGACAGTCCCGCGCATTTT. This chain connects TRBV27 to TRBJ1-5, with TRBD1 identical over 7 bases. Germline CDR1 reads MNHEY; CDR2 reads SMNVEV (reference sequence). V lost 2 bases to trimming and J lost 15 bases; unmatched junction nucleotides: 10. The CDR3 is 13 residues long.

For the CDR3, the DNA is TGCGCCAGCTGGCGTGGGACAGGGAGTTCACCCCTCCACTTT. As protein: CASWRGTGSSPLHF. The chain recombines TRBV5-1 with TRBJ1-6; 9 bases line up with TRBD1. After removal of 7 bases from V and 9 bases from J, the junction contained 8 bases not matched to a gene. The CDR3 extends over 14 amino acids. CDR1 and CDR2 from the germline V gene are SGHRS and YFSETQ. Combining the CDR3 with reference TRBV5-1 and TRBJ1-6 gives the whole variable domain KAGVTQTPRYLIKTRGQQVTLSCSPISGHRSVSWYQQTPGQGLQFLFEYFSETQRNKGNFPGRFSGRQFSNSRSEMNVSTLELGDSALYLCASWRGTGSSPLHFGNGTRLTVT.

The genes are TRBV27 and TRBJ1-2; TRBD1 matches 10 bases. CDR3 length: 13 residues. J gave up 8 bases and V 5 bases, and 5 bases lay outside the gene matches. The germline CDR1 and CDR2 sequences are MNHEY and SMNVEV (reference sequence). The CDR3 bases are TGTGCCAGCAGTATCGAGACAGGGGGCGGCTACACCTTC. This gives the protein CASSIETGGGYTF.

CDR3: CATRQRGAKNIQYF. In DNA, the CDR3 is TGTGCCACCCGGCAGAGGGGGGCCAAAAACATTCAGTACTTC. The V call is TRBV28, the J call TRBJ2-4; D may be TRBD1 (6 bases). Germline CDR1 and CDR2: MDHEN and SYDVKM. The V and J ends lost 10 bases and 1 base respectively, with 14 bases between them. The length of the CDR3 is 14 residues.

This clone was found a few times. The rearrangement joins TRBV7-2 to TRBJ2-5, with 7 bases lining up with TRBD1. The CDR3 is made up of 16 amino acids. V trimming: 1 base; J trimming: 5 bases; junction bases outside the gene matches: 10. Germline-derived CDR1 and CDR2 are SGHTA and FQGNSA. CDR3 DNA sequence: TGTGCCAGCAGCTTAGTAGGGGGCTACCTGGGGGAGACCCAGTACTTC. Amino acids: CASSLVGGYLGETQYF.

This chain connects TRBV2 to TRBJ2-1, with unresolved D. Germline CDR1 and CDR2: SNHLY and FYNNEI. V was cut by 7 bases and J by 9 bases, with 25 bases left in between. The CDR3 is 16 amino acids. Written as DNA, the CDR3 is TGTGCCAGCACCAATCCCCCCTACCCCAGCGCCGGTGAGCAGTTCTTC. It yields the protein CASTNPPYPSAGEQFF.

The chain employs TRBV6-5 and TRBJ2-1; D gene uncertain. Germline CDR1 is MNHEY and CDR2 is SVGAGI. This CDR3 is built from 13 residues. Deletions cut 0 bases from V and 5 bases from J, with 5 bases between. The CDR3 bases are TGTGCCAGCAGTTACTCACTAAACAATGAGCAGTTCTTC. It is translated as CASSYSLNNEQFF.

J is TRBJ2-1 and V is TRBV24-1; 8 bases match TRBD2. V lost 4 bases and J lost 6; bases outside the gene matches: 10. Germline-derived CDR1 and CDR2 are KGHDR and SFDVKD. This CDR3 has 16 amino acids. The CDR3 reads CATSDRSGTRLNEQFF. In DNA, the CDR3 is TGTGCCACCAGTGACCGGTCCGGGACTAGACTCAATGAGCAGTTCTTC.

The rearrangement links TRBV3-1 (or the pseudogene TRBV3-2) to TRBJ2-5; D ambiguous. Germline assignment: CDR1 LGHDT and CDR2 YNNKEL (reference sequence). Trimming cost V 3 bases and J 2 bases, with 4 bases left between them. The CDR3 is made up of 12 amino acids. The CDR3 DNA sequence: TGTGCCAGCAGCCATTTACAAGAGACCCAGTACTTC. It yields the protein CASSHLQETQYF.

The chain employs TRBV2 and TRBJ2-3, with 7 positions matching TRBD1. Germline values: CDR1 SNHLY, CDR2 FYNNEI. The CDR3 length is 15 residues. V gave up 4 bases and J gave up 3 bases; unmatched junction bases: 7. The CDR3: CASSADRIETDTQYF. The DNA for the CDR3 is TGTGCCAGCAGTGCGGACAGGATTGAAACAGATACGCAGTATTTT.

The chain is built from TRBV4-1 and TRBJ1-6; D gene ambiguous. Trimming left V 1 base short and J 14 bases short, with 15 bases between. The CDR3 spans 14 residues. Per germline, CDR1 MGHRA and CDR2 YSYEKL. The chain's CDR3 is CASSQVWAPSALHF. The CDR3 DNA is TGCGCCAGCAGCCAAGTTTGGGCGCCGTCGGCCCTCCACTTT.

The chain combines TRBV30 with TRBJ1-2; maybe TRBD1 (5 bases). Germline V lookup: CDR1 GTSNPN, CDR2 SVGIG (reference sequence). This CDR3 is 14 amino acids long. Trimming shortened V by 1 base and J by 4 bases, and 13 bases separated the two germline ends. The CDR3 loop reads CAWSDQTALYGYTF. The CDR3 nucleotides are TGTGCCTGGAGTGATCAGACAGCGCTCTATGGCTACACCTTC.

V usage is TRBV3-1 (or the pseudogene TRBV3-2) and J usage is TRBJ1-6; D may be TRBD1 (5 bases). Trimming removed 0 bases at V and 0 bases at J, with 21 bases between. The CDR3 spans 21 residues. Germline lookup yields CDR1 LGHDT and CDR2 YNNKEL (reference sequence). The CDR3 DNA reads TGTGCCAGCAGCCAAGATCTAGGCCCTAGGGGCTTTAGCTCCTATAATTCACCCCTCCACTTT. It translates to CASSQDLGPRGFSSYNSPLHF.

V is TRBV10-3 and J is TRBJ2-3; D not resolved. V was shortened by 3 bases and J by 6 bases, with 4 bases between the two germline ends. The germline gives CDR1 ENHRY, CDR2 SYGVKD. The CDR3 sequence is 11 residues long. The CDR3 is CAISDSDTQYF. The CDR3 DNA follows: TGTGCCATCAGTGATAGCGATACGCAGTATTTT.

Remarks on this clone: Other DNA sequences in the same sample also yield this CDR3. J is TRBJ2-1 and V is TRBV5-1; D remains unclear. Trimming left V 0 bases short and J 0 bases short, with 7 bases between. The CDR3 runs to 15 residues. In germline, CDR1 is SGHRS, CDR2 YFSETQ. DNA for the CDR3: TGCGCCAGCAGCTTGGACCGGAGCTCCTACAATGAGCAGTTCTTC. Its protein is CASSLDRSSYNEQFF.

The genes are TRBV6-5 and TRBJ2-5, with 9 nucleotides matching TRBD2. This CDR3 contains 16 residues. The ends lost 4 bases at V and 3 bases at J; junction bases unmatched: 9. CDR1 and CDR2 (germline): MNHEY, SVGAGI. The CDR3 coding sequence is TGTGCCAGCAGTTTTCGTGCTAGCGGGATCAAAGAGACCCAGTACTTC. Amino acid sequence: CASSFRASGIKETQYF.

CDR3 residues: CASSDEGVQLQETQYF. The CDR3 bases are TGTGCCAGCAGTGACGAGGGGGTACAACTCCAAGAGACCCAGTACTTC. The chain has TRBV6-4 and TRBJ2-5, with TRBD1 as a possible D gene (6 bases). V was shortened by 2 bases and J by 1 base, with 14 bases between the two germline ends. Per the germline V gene, CDR1 is MRHNA and CDR2 is SNTAGT. This CDR3 is 16 amino acids long.

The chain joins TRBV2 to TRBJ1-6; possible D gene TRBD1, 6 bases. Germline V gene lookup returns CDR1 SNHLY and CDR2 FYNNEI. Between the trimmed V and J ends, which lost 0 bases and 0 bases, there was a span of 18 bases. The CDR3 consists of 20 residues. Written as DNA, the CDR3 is TGTGCCAGCAGTGAAGCGAGGGAGGGGGGCTCTAGCTCCTATAATTCACCCCTCCACTTT. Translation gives CASSEAREGGSSSYNSPLHF. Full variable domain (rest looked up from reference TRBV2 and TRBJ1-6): EPEVTQTPSHQVTQMGQEVILRCVPISNHLYFYWYRQILGQKVEFLVSFYNNEISEKSEIFDDQFSVERPDGSNFTLKIRSTKLEDSAMYFCASSEAREGGSSSYNSPLHFGNGTRLTVT.

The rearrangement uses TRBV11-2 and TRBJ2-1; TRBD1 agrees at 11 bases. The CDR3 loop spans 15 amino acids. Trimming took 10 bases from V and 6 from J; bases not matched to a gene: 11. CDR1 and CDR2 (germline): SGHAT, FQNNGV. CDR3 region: CAIRPPDRGRNEQFF. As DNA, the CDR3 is TGTGCCATCCGCCCGCCGGACAGGGGGCGCAATGAGCAGTTCTTC.

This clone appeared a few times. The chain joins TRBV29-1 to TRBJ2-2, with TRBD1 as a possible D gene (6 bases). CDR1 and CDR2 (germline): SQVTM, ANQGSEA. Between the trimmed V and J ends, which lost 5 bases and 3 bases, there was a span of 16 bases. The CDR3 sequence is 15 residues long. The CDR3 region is CSVRRTGSDTGELFF. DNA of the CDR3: TGCAGCGTTCGTAGAACAGGGTCAGACACCGGGGAGCTGTTTTTT.

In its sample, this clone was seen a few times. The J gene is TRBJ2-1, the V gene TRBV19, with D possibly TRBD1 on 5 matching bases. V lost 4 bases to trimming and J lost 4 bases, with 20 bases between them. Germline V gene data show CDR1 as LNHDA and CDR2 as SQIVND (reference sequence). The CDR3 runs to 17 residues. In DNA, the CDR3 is TGTGCCAGTAGTAGGACACCGACCTCCACTGCTTACAATGAGCAGTTCTTC. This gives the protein CASSRTPTSTAYNEQFF. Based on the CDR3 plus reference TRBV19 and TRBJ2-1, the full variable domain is DGGITQSPKYLFRKEGQNVTLSCEQNLNHDAMYWYRQDPGQGLRLIYYSQIVNDFQKGDIAEGYSVSREKKESFPLTVTSAQKNPTAFYLCASSRTPTSTAYNEQFFGPGTRLTVL.